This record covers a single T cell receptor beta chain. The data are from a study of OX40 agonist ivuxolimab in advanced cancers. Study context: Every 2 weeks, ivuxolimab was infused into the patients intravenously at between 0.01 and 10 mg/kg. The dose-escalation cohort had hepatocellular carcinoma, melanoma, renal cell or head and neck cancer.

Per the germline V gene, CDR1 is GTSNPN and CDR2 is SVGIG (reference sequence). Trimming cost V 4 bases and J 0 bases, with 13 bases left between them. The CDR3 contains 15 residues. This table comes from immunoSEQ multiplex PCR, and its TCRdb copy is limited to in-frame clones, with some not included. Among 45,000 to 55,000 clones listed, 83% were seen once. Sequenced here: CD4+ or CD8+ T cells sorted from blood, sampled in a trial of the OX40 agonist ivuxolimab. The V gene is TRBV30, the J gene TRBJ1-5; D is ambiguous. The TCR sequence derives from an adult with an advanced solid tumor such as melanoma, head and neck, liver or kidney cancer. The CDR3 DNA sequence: TGTGCCTGGAAGGGAGGAGGGTCTAGCAATCAGCCCCAGCATTTT. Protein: CAWKGGGSSNQPQHF.